The 9 T cell receptor beta chains given below trace back to one sample, sequenced in a study of brain T cells in children with intractable seizures. Some clones are missing from TCRdb's copy, which holds only in-frame ones; the method was immunoSEQ multiplex PCR. In the table there are hundreds of thousands of clones, 93% of which are singletons. Regarding time point: blood from clinic visit 5 months post-surgery; TSC patient then seizure free. The sequencing used peripheral blood, collected less than 6 months after surgery. The receptor set was obtained from a boy under three years old with tuberous sclerosis and intractable seizures.

The rearrangement uses TRBV7-8 and TRBJ2-5; 9 bases fit TRBD2. Germline trimming cut 7 bases from V and 4 bases from J; bases unmatched to any gene: 10. The length of the CDR3 is 15 residues. CDR1 SGHVS and CDR2 FQNEAQ come from the germline V gene. This CDR3 is CASNGRAGGLETQYF. The CDR3 region has the DNA TGTGCCAGCAACGGTAGAGCGGGGGGCCTAGAGACCCAGTACTTC.

The chain combines TRBV18 with TRBJ2-5; D is possibly TRBD2 (7 bases). Per the germline V gene, CDR1 is KGHSH and CDR2 is LQKENI. V lost 1 base to trimming and J lost 4 bases, with 13 bases between them. The CDR3 extends over 15 amino acids. In DNA, the CDR3 is TGTGCCAGCTCACCACTCGAGGGAGGGGGAGAGACCCAGTACTTC. Protein sequence: CASSPLEGGGETQYF.

This sequence joins TRBV2 and TRBJ1-2, with D perhaps matching TRBD1 (6 bases). Germline CDR1 is SNHLY and CDR2 is FYNNEI. The CDR3 is 11 amino acids. V was pared by 8 bases and J by 4 bases, with 8 bases between. CDR3 protein: CASGTLYGYTF. CDR3 bases: TGTGCCAGCGGGACACTCTATGGCTACACCTTC.

The sample holds a few counts of this clone. V is TRBV3-1 (or the pseudogene TRBV3-2) and J is TRBJ2-7; D uncertain. Germline-derived CDR1 and CDR2 are LGHDT and YNNKEL (reference sequence). The CDR3 is made up of 14 amino acids. Trimming took off 4 bases at V and 2 bases at J, with 12 bases between the two ends. CDR3 DNA sequence: TGTGCCAGCAGCCTAAGGGCGAGTGCCTACGAGCAGTACTTC. Translated, it gives CASSLRASAYEQYF.

The V gene is TRBV11-3, the J gene TRBJ1-1; D is undetermined. Trimming left V 5 bases short and J 6 bases short, with 16 bases between. From germline, CDR1 is SGHNT and CDR2 YENEEA. The CDR3 is 14 amino acids. CDR3 coding DNA: TGTGCCAGCAGCATATCCGAGGTTTACGCTGAAGCTTTCTTT. This gives the protein CASSISEVYAEAFF.

The chain has TRBV18 and TRBJ2-3, with 8 nucleotides matching TRBD2. The germline V gene encodes CDR1 KGHSH and CDR2 LQKENI. V dropped 0 bases and J dropped 2; count of bases not matched to a gene: 7. The CDR3 extends over 17 amino acids. The CDR3 region is CASSPPRGVRATDTQYF. The CDR3 nucleotides are TGTGCCAGCTCACCACCGCGGGGGGTCAGGGCCACAGATACGCAGTATTTT.

This chain uses TRBV5-8 with TRBJ1-1, with D possibly TRBD1 on 6 matching bases. V lost 2 bases and J lost 0, with 14 bases in between. Germline V gene sequence: CDR1 SGHTS, CDR2 YDEGEE. CDR3 length equals 16 residues. DNA for the CDR3: TGTGCCAGCAGCTTTTCATTAGGGGACATGAACACTGAAGCTTTCTTT. Translation gives CASSFSLGDMNTEAFF.

This clone was found once. The chain links TRBV7-9 to TRBJ2-3; TRBD2 aligns across 12 bases. V lost 5 bases and J lost 8; bases outside the gene matches: 8. The CDR3 sequence is 15 residues long. Germline V lookup: CDR1 SEHNR, CDR2 FQNEAQ (reference sequence). The CDR3 reads CASSKTSGGPRTQYF. The CDR3 DNA sequence: TGTGCCAGCAGCAAGACTAGCGGGGGACCTCGTACGCAGTATTTT.

This chain connects TRBV7-9 to TRBJ1-6; D unresolved. Germline CDR1 reads SEHNR; CDR2 reads FQNEAQ (reference sequence). Deletions cut 1 base from V and 12 bases from J, with 10 bases between. The CDR3 runs 13 residues. The CDR3 protein is CASSLDPAGPLHF. The CDR3 coding sequence is TGTGCCAGCAGCTTAGATCCAGCAGGACCCCTCCACTTT.